This note documents a single T cell receptor beta chain sequence. The antigen is not known. This entry comes from a study of OX40 agonist ivuxolimab in advanced cancers. Notes on the study in general: Also showing low normalized T-cell clonal expansion were some of the nonresponders. More expanded clones were found, on average, in CD8+ than in CD4+ T cells.

This CDR3 is 12 amino acids long. CDR1 is MDHEN, CDR2 SYDVKM, per germline. Trimming took off 5 bases at V and 13 bases at J, with 12 bases between the two ends. Produced via immunoSEQ multiplex PCR; TCRdb's table is partial and in-frame only. The sample has more than 45,000 clones; about 81% are singletons. The chain joins TRBV28 to TRBJ1-6; D remains ambiguous. The sequence came from an adult with an advanced solid tumor such as melanoma, head and neck, liver or kidney cancer. Sequenced here: CD4+ or CD8+ T cells sorted from blood, sampled in a trial of the OX40 agonist ivuxolimab. The CDR3 reads CASSVPVQPLHF. CDR3 bases: TGTGCCAGCAGTGTCCCGGTTCAGCCCCTCCACTTT.